The 28 T cell receptor beta chains reported below all come from one sample, sequenced in a study of OX40 agonist ivuxolimab in advanced cancers. Profiled with immunoSEQ multiplex PCR; TCRdb holds only in-frame clones, not every one. Of over 65,000 clones detected, roughly 80% appear once; the ten largest clones hold about 5.5%. The sample in question was CD4+ or CD8+ T cells sorted from blood, obtained in a trial of the OX40 agonist ivuxolimab. The receptors originated from an adult with an advanced solid tumor such as melanoma, head and neck, liver or kidney cancer.

V gene TRBV7-9 combines with J gene TRBJ2-2; D is unresolved. Germline lookup yields CDR1 SEHNR and CDR2 FQNEAQ (reference sequence). The CDR3 extends over 11 amino acids. V was trimmed by 5 bases and J by 4 bases, leaving 2 bases between them. This chain's CDR3 is CASSATGELFF. The CDR3 nucleotides are TGTGCCAGCAGCGCCACCGGGGAGCTGTTTTTT.

This chain joins TRBV6-5 and TRBJ1-1; perhaps TRBD1 as D (6 bases). CDR3 length: 13 residues. The V and J ends lost 7 bases and 4 bases respectively, with 13 bases between them. Germline CDR1 reads MNHEY; CDR2 reads SVGAGI. Here the CDR3 reads CASTTGPGTEAFF. The CDR3 DNA follows: TGTGCCAGCACGACAGGCCCGGGCACTGAAGCTTTCTTT.

This clone was seen a few times. This chain joins TRBV28 and TRBJ2-7; perhaps TRBD2 as D (6 bases). CDR3 length: 15 amino acids. The germline CDR1 and CDR2 sequences are MDHEN and SYDVKM. Deletions cut 5 bases from V and 0 bases from J, with 14 bases between. DNA of the CDR3: TGTGCCAGCAGTACACAGGAGGGGTACTCCTACGAGCAGTACTTC. It is translated as CASSTQEGYSYEQYF.

For the CDR3, the DNA is TGTGCCAGTGGGATACGGGACAGGGAGTTAGCTAACTATGGCTACACCTTC. It codes for CASGIRDRELANYGYTF. The genes are TRBV4-2 and TRBJ1-2, with 9 bases identical to TRBD1. CDR3 length equals 17 residues. The germline gives CDR1 LGHNA, CDR2 YNFKEQ. After removal of 9 bases from V and 0 bases from J, the junction contained 14 bases not matched to a gene.

CDR3 protein: CACTKSGSLGEQYF. The CDR3 region has the DNA TGTGCCTGTACGAAGAGCGGGAGTTTGGGCGAGCAGTACTTC. The chain is built from TRBV30 and TRBJ2-7, with 8 bases that match TRBD2. V lost 6 bases, J lost 6 bases, and 13 bases stayed unmatched. Germline-derived CDR1 and CDR2 are GTSNPN and SVGIG (reference sequence). The CDR3 covers 14 residues.

V usage is TRBV14 and J usage is TRBJ2-1; D is possibly TRBD1 or TRBD2 (5 bases each). The CDR3 has 12 amino acids. CDR1 and CDR2 (germline): SGHDN, FVKESK. V was cut by 4 bases and J by 7 bases, with 8 bases left in between. DNA of the CDR3: TGTGCCAGCAGCCCGGGACCGAATGAGCAGTTCTTC. As protein: CASSPGPNEQFF.

The chain combines TRBV10-2 with TRBJ1-5; the D is unclear. In germline, CDR1 is WSHSY, CDR2 SAAADI. The CDR3 sequence is 13 residues long. The ends were cut back, 6 bases at V and 0 bases at J, with 6 bases in the middle. The CDR3 is CASRPGSNQPQHF. Written as DNA, the CDR3 is TGCGCCAGCAGGCCGGGTAGCAATCAGCCCCAGCATTTT.

The chain recombines TRBV5-1 with TRBJ1-1; D may be TRBD1 (5 bases). The CDR3 consists of 14 residues. CDR1 and CDR2 (germline): SGHRS, YFSETQ. Deletions cut 4 bases from V and 5 bases from J, with 15 bases between. The CDR3 coding sequence is TGCGCCAGCAGCATTGGACCTGGGGGGACTGAAGCTTTCTTT. It specifies CASSIGPGGTEAFF.

V usage is TRBV28 and J usage is TRBJ2-1; the D gene is possibly TRBD2 (5 bases). Per the germline V gene, CDR1 is MDHEN and CDR2 is SYDVKM. Deletions cut 2 bases from V and 6 bases from J, with 14 bases between. This CDR3 is 15 amino acids long. The CDR3, as DNA: TGTGCCAGCAGTTTAACGGGGTCACGGATCAATGAGCAGTTCTTC. Amino acid sequence: CASSLTGSRINEQFF.

The chain links TRBV27 to TRBJ2-3; TRBD1 matches 7 bases. The CDR3 covers 16 residues. CDR1 and CDR2 (germline): MNHEY, SMNVEV (reference sequence). V lost 5 bases, J lost 7 bases, and 15 bases stayed unmatched. This CDR3 reads CASSLRTGLVSYTQYF. In nucleotides, the CDR3 is TGTGCCAGCAGTCTCCGGACAGGTCTGGTCTCCTATACGCAGTATTTT.

The gene calls are TRBV11-3 and TRBJ2-3; tentatively, D is TRBD2 (6 bases). Germline V CDR1 and CDR2: SGHNT, YENEEA. V was cut by 5 bases and J by 2 bases, with 11 bases left in between. This CDR3 spans 14 amino acids. This CDR3 is CASSKEGYTDTQYF. In nucleotides, the CDR3 is TGTGCCAGCAGCAAGGAGGGATACACAGATACGCAGTATTTT.

This rearrangement joins TRBV4-1 to TRBJ2-5; TRBD2 matches at 12 bases. The CDR3 totals 16 residues. With 4 bases clipped from V and 6 bases from J, the junction kept 9 bases outside the gene matches. Germline assignment: CDR1 MGHRA and CDR2 YSYEKL. CDR3 bases: TGCGCCAGCAGCCGAGGACTAGCGGGGTCTCAAAAGACCCAGTACTTC. As protein: CASSRGLAGSQKTQYF.

In its sample, this clone was seen a few times. The V gene is TRBV19, the J gene TRBJ1-2, with D possibly matching TRBD1 (5 bases). Trimming stripped 2 bases from V and 0 bases from J, with 10 bases between. The germline V gene encodes CDR1 LNHDA and CDR2 SQIVND (reference sequence). CDR3 length: 15 amino acids. CDR3 region: CASSITRQPNYGYTF. DNA for the CDR3: TGTGCCAGTAGTATAACCCGACAGCCTAACTATGGCTACACCTTC.

The chain joins TRBV5-8 to TRBJ2-7; the D is unclear. Trimming took 0 bases from V and 7 from J, leaving 8 bases between them. The CDR3 sequence is 12 residues long. Germline CDR1 and CDR2: SGHTS and YDEGEE. The CDR3 nucleotides are TGTGCCAGCAGCTTGGGGCTGGGAGAGCAGTACTTC. Its protein product is CASSLGLGEQYF. The full variable domain, rest sourced from reference TRBV5-8 and TRBJ2-7, is EAGVTQSPTHLIKTRGQQATLRCSPISGHTSVYWYQQALGLGLQFLLWYDEGEERNRGNFPPRFSGRQFPNYSSELNVNALELEDSALYLCASSLGLGEQYFGPGTRLTVT.

The V and J genes are TRBV7-2 and TRBJ2-3; 8 bases line up with TRBD2. This CDR3 is built from 15 residues. The trim removed 7 bases at V and 3 bases at J, leaving 9 bases unmatched. In germline, CDR1 is SGHTA, CDR2 FQGNSA. Written as DNA, the CDR3 is TGTGCCAGCACCCCCGCTAGCGGGCTAACAGATACGCAGTATTTT. Translating it yields CASTPASGLTDTQYF.

The chain employs TRBV7-9 and TRBJ1-2, with D possibly matching TRBD1 (6 bases). This CDR3 is 14 amino acids long. Per germline, CDR1 SEHNR and CDR2 FQNEAQ (reference sequence). Trimming pared 3 bases from V and 7 bases from J, leaving 15 bases between. The CDR3 loop reads CASSLEGGSGGYTF. The CDR3, as DNA: TGTGCCAGCAGCTTGGAGGGGGGGAGCGGTGGCTACACCTTC.

The chain links TRBV27 to TRBJ1-1; no firm D call. The V end was cut by 4 bases, the J end by 5 bases, with 8 bases between. The CDR3 length is 12 residues. CDR1 and CDR2 (germline): MNHEY, SMNVEV (reference sequence). DNA of the CDR3: TGTGCCAGCAGTTCCTCGAGGACTGAAGCTTTCTTT. It codes for CASSSSRTEAFF.

This clone was counted once. The V call is TRBV28, the J call TRBJ1-4; D not certain. The germline V and J ends were trimmed by 4 bases and 0 bases, with 9 bases remaining between them. In germline, CDR1 is MDHEN, CDR2 SYDVKM. The CDR3 has 15 amino acids. The CDR3 sequence: CASSSGVATNEKLFF. The CDR3 region has the DNA TGTGCCAGCAGTTCGGGAGTTGCAACTAATGAAAAACTGTTTTTT.

This clone has just one count. This may be a read error: a much more frequent sequence differs by one nucleotide. CDR3 coding DNA: TGTGCCAGCAGTTTAAGGGCGGGAGGGCCCTACGAGCAGTACTTC. It translates to CASSLRAGGPYEQYF. This chain links TRBV27 with TRBJ2-7; 9 bases map to TRBD2. V dropped 2 bases and J dropped 2; count of bases not matched to a gene: 4. Germline lookup yields CDR1 MNHEY and CDR2 SMNVEV (reference sequence). The CDR3 spans 15 residues.

This clone was observed a single time. The chain is built from TRBV11-3 and TRBJ2-1; 11 bases agree with TRBD2. This CDR3 has 15 amino acids. Germline V gives CDR1 SGHNT, CDR2 YENEEA. V shed 5 bases, J shed 4 bases, and the junction held 4 bases outside the gene matches. This CDR3 is CASSDLAGGYNEQFF. The CDR3, as DNA: TGTGCCAGCAGCGATCTAGCGGGGGGATACAATGAGCAGTTCTTC. The full variable domain, its missing parts supplied by reference TRBV11-3 and TRBJ2-1, is EAGVVQSPRYKIIEKKQPVAFWCNPISGHNTLYWYLQNLGQGPELLIRYENEEAVDDSQLPKDRFSAERLKGVDSTLKIQPAELGDSAVYLCASSDLAGGYNEQFFGPGTRLTVL.

The V call is TRBV7-2, the J call TRBJ1-1, with D perhaps matching TRBD1 (6 bases). Per the germline V gene, CDR1 is SGHTA and CDR2 is FQGNSA. This CDR3 is 15 amino acids long. Trimming took off 1 base at V and 2 bases at J, with 11 bases between the two ends. The CDR3 DNA reads as TGTGCCAGCAGCTTAGTAGGGGGATCTAACACTGAAGCTTTCTTT. Translating gives CASSLVGGSNTEAFF.

This clone was detected a few times. The J gene is TRBJ1-6, the V gene TRBV5-8; 9 positions match TRBD1. V shed 3 bases and J 6 bases; nucleotides not matched to a gene: 1. This CDR3 has 14 residues. Germline V CDR1 and CDR2: SGHTS, YDEGEE. This CDR3 is CASSSGQGNSPLHF. The CDR3 nucleotides are TGTGCCAGCAGCTCGGGACAGGGTAATTCACCCCTCCACTTT.

The V call is TRBV4-1, the J call TRBJ1-4; D not resolved. The ends were cut back, 0 bases at V and 0 bases at J, with 11 bases in the middle. The CDR3 covers 17 residues. Germline CDR1 MGHRA, CDR2 YSYEKL. This chain's CDR3 is CASSQDPPAATNEKLFF. CDR3 DNA sequence: TGCGCCAGCAGCCAAGATCCCCCGGCAGCAACTAATGAAAAACTGTTTTTT.

The chain has TRBV6-9 and TRBJ2-7, with 10 bases fitting TRBD2. The junction had 4 bases not matched to a gene; V was cut back by 7 bases and J by 1 base. The length of the CDR3 is 14 residues. Germline V gene sequence: CDR1 MNHGY, CDR2 SVAAGI. CDR3 sequence reads: CASIFSGRSYEQYF. The CDR3 DNA reads TGTGCCAGCATTTTTAGCGGGAGGTCCTACGAGCAGTACTTC.

The chain recombines TRBV5-4 with TRBJ1-2; 8 nucleotides match TRBD1. This CDR3 region has 14 residues. CDR1 is SGHNT and CDR2 is YYREEE in the germline V gene (reference sequence). V gave up 6 bases and J gave up 8 bases; unmatched junction bases: 12. Here the CDR3 reads CASTLRQGSGGYTF. The CDR3 DNA sequence: TGTGCCAGCACTTTGAGACAGGGGAGTGGGGGCTACACCTTC.

The rearrangement uses TRBV11-2 and TRBJ2-7, with D possibly TRBD2 on 6 matching bases. Germline V gene lookup returns CDR1 SGHAT and CDR2 FQNNGV. The CDR3 spans 13 residues. V was pared by 5 bases and J by 5 bases, with 13 bases between. CDR3 bases: TGTGCCAGCAGCCTGATGGCGGGAAACGAGCAGTACGTC. Protein: CASSLMAGNEQYV.

This sequence joins TRBV7-2 and TRBJ2-1; 8 nucleotides match TRBD2. CDR3 length: 17 residues. The trim removed 1 base at V and 4 bases at J, leaving 9 bases unmatched. CDR1 and CDR2 from the germline V gene are SGHTA and FQGNSA. The CDR3 DNA sequence: TGTGCCAGCAGCTTAGGCCGACTAGCGTCATATTACAATGAGCAGTTCTTC. The encoded protein is CASSLGRLASYYNEQFF.

V usage is TRBV27 and J usage is TRBJ2-1; 7 positions match TRBD2. V shed 5 bases, J shed 4 bases, and the junction held 5 bases outside the gene matches. This CDR3 has 14 amino acids. The V gene's germline CDR1 is MNHEY and CDR2 SMNVEV (reference sequence). The chain's CDR3 is CASSVGGRYNEQFF. Here the CDR3 DNA reads TGTGCCAGCAGTGTGGGGGGGAGATACAATGAGCAGTTCTTC.